This T cell receptor beta chain is from a study of T-cell reconstitution after alpha-beta-depleted transplantation in children. Unique molecular identifiers were used to barcode this TCRbeta library. One entry per CDR3 protein, called by TCRdb with MiXCR from the PCR reads. Among approximately 510,000 distinct CDR3 sequences listed, around 20% were seen once. This clonotype has a count of ten or more. The V gene lost 4 bases and the J gene lost 3 bases, with 12 bases spanning the gap. The CDR3 covers 15 residues. CDR1 and CDR2 from the germline V gene are MDHEN and SYDVKM. The input for sequencing was PBMCs from the stem cell graft donor, taken from the stem cell graft. This TCR came from a human donor who donated a stem cell graft to a child with acute lymphoblastic leukemia. V usage is TRBV28 and J usage is TRBJ2-2; a possible D gene is TRBD1 (5 bases). The CDR3, as DNA: TGTGCCAGCAGTTCGCAGGGTTTTTACACCGGGGAGCTGTTTTTT. Amino acids: CASSSQGFYTGELFF.